The sequence of this T cell receptor (beta chain) was determined in a study of CD4 T cells in relation to SARS-CoV-2 and coronaviruses. Naive and memory CD4+ T cells came from enriched cryopreserved PBMCs. As regards this clone: Its cognate antigen is unknown.

The protocol was immunoSEQ multiplex PCR, while the TCRdb copy is restricted to in-frame clones and leaves out a portion. In the table there are about 37,000 clones, approximately 83% of which are singletons. Study findings and constraints: No crossreactivity against non-spike viral proteins was tested here. Monoreactive clones expanded significantly more to SARS-CoV-2 than crossreactive clones did.

With 6 bases clipped from V and 8 bases from J, the junction kept 8 bases outside the gene matches. The CDR3 has 14 residues. From germline, CDR1 is MNHNY and CDR2 SVGAGI (reference sequence). This TCR came from an adult with COVID-19. Sequences were obtained from memory CD4+ T cells from PBMCs. The rearrangement joins TRBV6-6 to TRBJ1-3; 9 bases align to TRBD1. CDR3: CASSSLDRGYTIYF. Here the CDR3 DNA reads TGTGCCAGCAGCTCCCTGGACAGGGGCTACACCATATATTTT.